This entry lists 14 T cell receptor beta chains sequenced from one sample in a study of shared clonotypes between healthy human individuals. Terminally differentiated effector memory CD45RA+ cells were excluded from the naive CD8 cells, which were CD45RO-negative and positively selected for CCR7. Assay: immunoSEQ multiplex PCR; the TCRdb copy retains only in-frame clones and omits some. The sample lists hundreds of thousands of clones; approximately 96% were seen once. The material sequenced was naive CD8+ T cells sorted from blood. The receptors were gathered from a woman younger than 45 in good health.

This sequence joins TRBV19 and TRBJ2-1; a weak D match, TRBD1 (6 bases). Looked up from germline, CDR1 is LNHDA and CDR2 is SQIVND (reference sequence). This CDR3 region has 15 residues. V was cut by 5 bases and J by 4 bases, with 15 bases left in between. CDR3 sequence: CASSALEGEYNEQFF. The CDR3 DNA is TGTGCCAGTAGTGCCCTTGAGGGGGAGTACAATGAGCAGTTCTTC.

This clone was detected once. This chain uses TRBV15 with TRBJ2-1; D not certain. V lost 5 bases to trimming and J lost 2 bases, with 7 bases between them. Germline V gives CDR1 LNHNV, CDR2 YYDKDF (reference sequence). CDR3 length: 13 residues. This CDR3 reads CATSDDTYNEQFF. The CDR3, as DNA: TGTGCCACCAGCGACGACACCTACAATGAGCAGTTCTTC.

The chain uses TRBV7-9 and TRBJ1-1; the match to TRBD1 covers 9 bases. V was clipped by 5 bases and J by 7 bases; unmatched bases: 14. The CDR3 consists of 16 residues. CDR1 is SEHNR and CDR2 is FQNEAQ in the germline V gene (reference sequence). The CDR3, as DNA: TGTGCCAGCAGCCCACGTTCAGAACAGGGGGCGGGTGAAGCTTTCTTT. It encodes CASSPRSEQGAGEAFF. The variable domain in full, completed from reference TRBV7-9 and TRBJ1-1, reads DTGVSQNPRHKITKRGQNVTFRCDPISEHNRLYWYRQTLGQGPEFLTYFQNEAQLEKSRLLSDRFSAERPKGSFSTLEIQRTEQGDSAMYLCASSPRSEQGAGEAFFGQGTRLTVV.

The J gene is TRBJ2-7, the V gene TRBV7-8, with 7 bases matching TRBD1. Germline V gene sequence: CDR1 SGHVS, CDR2 FQNEAQ. Trimming took 1 base from V and 3 from J; bases not matched to a gene: 6. This CDR3 contains 15 residues. Here the CDR3 reads CASSLGQGRVYEQYF. As DNA, the CDR3 is TGTGCCAGCAGCTTAGGACAGGGAAGAGTCTACGAGCAGTACTTC.

This clone was observed once. The V gene is TRBV27, the J gene TRBJ1-2, with TRBD1 identical over 12 bases. Germline V lookup: CDR1 MNHEY, CDR2 SMNVEV (reference sequence). The CDR3 contains 13 residues. Trimming removed 6 bases from V and 7 bases from J; junction bases left unmatched: 3. The CDR3 here is CASRGQGALGYTF. The CDR3 DNA is TGTGCCAGCAGGGGACAGGGGGCGCTTGGCTACACCTTC.

This rearrangement joins TRBV28 to TRBJ2-1, with TRBD2 matching over 12 bases. The CDR3 loop spans 15 amino acids. CDR1 is MDHEN, CDR2 SYDVKM, per germline. The V segment lost 5 bases and the J segment 2 bases; nucleotides outside the gene matches: 1. The CDR3 nucleotides read TGTGCCAGCAGTCCTAGCGGGAGGGCCTACAATGAGCAGTTCTTC. This translates into CASSPSGRAYNEQFF.

This CDR3 reads CASSIAGMVWAPQETQYF. In DNA form, the CDR3 reads TGTGCCAGTAGTATAGCGGGAATGGTGTGGGCTCCCCAAGAGACCCAGTACTTC. The rearrangement joins TRBV19 to TRBJ2-5; D is perhaps TRBD2 (5 bases). The germline CDR1 and CDR2 sequences are LNHDA and SQIVND (reference sequence). CDR3 length: 18 residues. Trimming cost V 1 base and J 1 base, with 19 bases left between them.

The genes are TRBV28 and TRBJ2-7; 9 nucleotides line up with TRBD2. Germline V gene sequence: CDR1 MDHEN, CDR2 SYDVKM. The CDR3 runs 15 residues. V trimming: 3 bases; J trimming: 5 bases; junction bases outside the gene matches: 8. CDR3 amino acids: CASSFRSGGSDEQYF. CDR3 in DNA: TGTGCCAGCAGTTTCCGCAGCGGGGGGTCCGACGAGCAGTACTTC.

J is TRBJ2-1 and V is TRBV5-8, with 8 positions matching TRBD2. With 4 bases clipped from V and 11 bases from J, the junction kept 5 bases outside the gene matches. The germline V gene has CDR1 SGHTS and CDR2 YDEGEE. CDR3 length: 12 amino acids. CDR3 bases: TGTGCCAGCAGCGGAGGACTAGCACAGCAGTTCTTC. Translating it yields CASSGGLAQQFF.

There are a few counts of this clone. The chain has TRBV2 and TRBJ2-7; TRBD2 agrees at 7 bases. The germline V gene encodes CDR1 SNHLY and CDR2 FYNNEI. The CDR3 runs to 15 residues. With 10 bases clipped from V and 4 bases from J, the junction kept 16 bases outside the gene matches. CDR3 sequence: CAILRDQRENYEQYF. The CDR3 DNA is TGTGCCATTCTCAGGGACCAGCGGGAAAATTACGAGCAGTACTTC.

The chain combines TRBV20-1 with TRBJ2-1; D uncertain. CDR1 is DFQATT, CDR2 SNEGSKA, per germline (reference sequence). The CDR3 totals 10 residues. CDR3 DNA sequence: TGCAGCCCCGAGCGAAAGGAGCAGTTCTTC. Its protein is CSPERKEQFF.

The chain links TRBV27 to TRBJ2-5, with D perhaps matching TRBD2 (6 bases). V shed 5 bases and J shed 5 bases, with 15 bases lying between them. Germline V gene sequence: CDR1 MNHEY, CDR2 SMNVEV (reference sequence). This CDR3 comprises 14 residues. In nucleotides, the CDR3 is TGTGCCAGCAGTCCGTCGACTAGTTACGAGACCCAGTACTTC. The encoded protein is CASSPSTSYETQYF.

The rearrangement uses TRBV28 and TRBJ1-5; TRBD1 is a possible D gene (6 bases). V was cut by 7 bases and J by 11 bases, with 21 bases left in between. Germline loops: CDR1 MDHEN, CDR2 SYDVKM. The CDR3 totals 14 residues. CDR3 sequence reads: CASIPPSGELAQHF. The DNA for the CDR3 is TGTGCCAGCATTCCCCCCTCAGGGGAACTGGCCCAGCATTTT.

This clone showed up just once. The CDR3 region is CASYPSGQGHEQYF. CDR3 bases: TGTGCCAGCTACCCGAGTGGGCAGGGGCACGAGCAGTACTTC. This sequence joins TRBV11-2 and TRBJ2-7, with a tentative D call TRBD1 (6 bases). V was cut by 8 bases and J by 5 bases, with 19 bases left in between. The CDR3 has 14 residues. Germline CDR1 and CDR2: SGHAT and FQNNGV.